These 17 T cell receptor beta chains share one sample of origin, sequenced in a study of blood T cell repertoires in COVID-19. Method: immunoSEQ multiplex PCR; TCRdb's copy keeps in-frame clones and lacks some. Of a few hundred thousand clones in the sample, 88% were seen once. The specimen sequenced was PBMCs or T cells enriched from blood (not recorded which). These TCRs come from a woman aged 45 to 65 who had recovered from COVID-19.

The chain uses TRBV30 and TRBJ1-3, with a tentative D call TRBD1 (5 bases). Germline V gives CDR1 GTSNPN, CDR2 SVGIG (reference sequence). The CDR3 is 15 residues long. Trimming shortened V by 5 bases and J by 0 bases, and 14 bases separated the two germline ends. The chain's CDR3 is CAWDLGANSGNTIYF. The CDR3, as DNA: TGTGCCTGGGACTTAGGGGCTAACTCTGGAAACACCATATATTTT.

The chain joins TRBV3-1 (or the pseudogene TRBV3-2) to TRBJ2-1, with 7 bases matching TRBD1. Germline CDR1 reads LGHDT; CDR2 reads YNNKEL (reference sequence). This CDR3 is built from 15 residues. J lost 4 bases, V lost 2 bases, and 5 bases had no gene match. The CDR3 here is CASSQTGAQYNEQFF. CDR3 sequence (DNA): TGTGCCAGCAGCCAAACAGGGGCACAGTACAATGAGCAGTTCTTC.

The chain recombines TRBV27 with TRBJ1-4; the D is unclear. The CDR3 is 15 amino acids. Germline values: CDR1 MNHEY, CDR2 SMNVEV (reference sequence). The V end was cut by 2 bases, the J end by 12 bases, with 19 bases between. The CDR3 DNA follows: TGTGCCAGCAGTTTAGCTGGCCCCACCTCTCTGGAACTGTTTTTT. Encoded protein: CASSLAGPTSLELFF.

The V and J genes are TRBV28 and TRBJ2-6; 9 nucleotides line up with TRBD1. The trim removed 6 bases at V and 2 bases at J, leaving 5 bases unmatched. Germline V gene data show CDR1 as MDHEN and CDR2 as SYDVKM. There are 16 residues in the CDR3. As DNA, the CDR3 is TGTGCCAGCAGGACAGGGGGTCCCCCTGGGGCCAACGTCCTGACTTTC. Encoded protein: CASRTGGPPGANVLTF.

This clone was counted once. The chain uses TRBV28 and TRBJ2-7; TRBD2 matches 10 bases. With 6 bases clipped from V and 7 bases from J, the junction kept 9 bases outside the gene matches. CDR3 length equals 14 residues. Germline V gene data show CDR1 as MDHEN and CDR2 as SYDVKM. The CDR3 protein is CASRGTSETREQYF. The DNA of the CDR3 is TGTGCCAGCAGGGGGACTAGCGAGACCCGGGAGCAGTACTTC. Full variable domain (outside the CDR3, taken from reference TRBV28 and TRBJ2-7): DVKVTQSSRYLVKRTGEKVFLECVQDMDHENMFWYRQDPGLGLRLIYFSYDVKMKEKGDIPEGYSVSREKKERFSLILESASTNQTSMYLCASRGTSETREQYFGPGTRLTVT.

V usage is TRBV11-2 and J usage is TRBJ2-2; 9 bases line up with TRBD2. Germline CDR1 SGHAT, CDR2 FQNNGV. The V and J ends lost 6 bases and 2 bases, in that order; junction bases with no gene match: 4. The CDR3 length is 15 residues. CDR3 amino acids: CASSPTSGNTGELFF. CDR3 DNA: TGTGCCAGCAGTCCGACTAGCGGTAACACCGGGGAGCTGTTTTTT.

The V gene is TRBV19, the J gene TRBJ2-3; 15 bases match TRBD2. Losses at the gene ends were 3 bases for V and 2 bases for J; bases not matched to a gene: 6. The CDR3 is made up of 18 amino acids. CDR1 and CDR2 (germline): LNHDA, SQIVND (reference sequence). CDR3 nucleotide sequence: TGTGCCAGTAGTATCCATCGGACTAGCGGGAGGGCCACAGATACGCAGTATTTT. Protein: CASSIHRTSGRATDTQYF.

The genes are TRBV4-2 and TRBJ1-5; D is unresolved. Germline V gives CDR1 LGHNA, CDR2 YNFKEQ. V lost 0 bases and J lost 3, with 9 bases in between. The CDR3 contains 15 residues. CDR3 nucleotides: TGTGCCAGCAGCCAAGAGGGCAGAAACAATCAGCCCCAGCATTTT. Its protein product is CASSQEGRNNQPQHF.

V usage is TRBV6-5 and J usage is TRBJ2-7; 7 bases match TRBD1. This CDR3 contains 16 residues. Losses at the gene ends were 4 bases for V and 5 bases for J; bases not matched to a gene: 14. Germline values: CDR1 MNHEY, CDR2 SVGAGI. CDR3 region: CASSFTKQGTLHEQYF. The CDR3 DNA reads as TGTGCCAGCAGTTTCACCAAACAGGGGACGCTGCACGAGCAGTACTTC.

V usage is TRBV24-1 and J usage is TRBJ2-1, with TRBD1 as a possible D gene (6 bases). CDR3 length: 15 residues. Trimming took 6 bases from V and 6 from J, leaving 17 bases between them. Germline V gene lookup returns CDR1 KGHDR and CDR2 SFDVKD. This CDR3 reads CATSPRDKVSNEQFF. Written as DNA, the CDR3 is TGTGCCACCAGTCCCCGGGACAAAGTCTCCAATGAGCAGTTCTTC.

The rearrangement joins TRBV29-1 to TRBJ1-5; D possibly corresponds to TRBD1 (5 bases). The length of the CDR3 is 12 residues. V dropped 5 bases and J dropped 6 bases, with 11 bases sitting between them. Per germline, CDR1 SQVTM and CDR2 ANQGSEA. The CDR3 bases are TGCAGCGTTCAAGGGGCCGGTCAGCCCCAGCATTTT. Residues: CSVQGAGQPQHF.

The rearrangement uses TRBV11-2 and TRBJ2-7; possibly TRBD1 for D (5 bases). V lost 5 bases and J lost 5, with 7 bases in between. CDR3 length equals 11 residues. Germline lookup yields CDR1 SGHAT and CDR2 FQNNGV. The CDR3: CASSVRDEQYF. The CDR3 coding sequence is TGTGCCAGCAGCGTCAGGGACGAGCAGTACTTC.

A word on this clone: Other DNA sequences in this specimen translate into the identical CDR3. The CDR3 spells CASSLGAGGPYEQYF. CDR3 sequence (DNA): TGTGCCAGCAGCTTAGGGGCGGGAGGTCCCTACGAGCAGTACTTC. The chain is built from TRBV7-2 and TRBJ2-7, with 8 bases identical to TRBD2. Germline lookup yields CDR1 SGHTA and CDR2 FQGNSA. The CDR3 sequence is 15 residues long. The trim removed 1 base at V and 2 bases at J, leaving 4 bases unmatched. The full variable domain, completed using reference TRBV7-2 and TRBJ2-7, is GAGVSQSPSNKVTEKGKDVELRCDPISGHTALYWYRQSLGQGLEFLIYFQGNSAPDKSGLPSDRFSAERTGGSVSTLTIQRTQQEDSAVYLCASSLGAGGPYEQYFGPGTRLTVT.

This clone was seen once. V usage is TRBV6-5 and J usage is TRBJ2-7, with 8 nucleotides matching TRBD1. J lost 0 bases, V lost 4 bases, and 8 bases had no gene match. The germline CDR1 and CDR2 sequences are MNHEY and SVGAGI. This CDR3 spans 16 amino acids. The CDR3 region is CASSSPGTGVSYEQYF. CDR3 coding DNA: TGTGCCAGCAGTTCGCCCGGGACAGGAGTCTCCTACGAGCAGTACTTC.

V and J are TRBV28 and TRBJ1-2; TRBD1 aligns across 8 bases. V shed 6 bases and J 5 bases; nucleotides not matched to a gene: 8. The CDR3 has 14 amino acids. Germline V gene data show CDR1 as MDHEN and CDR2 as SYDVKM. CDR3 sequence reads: CASSLTGQGYGYTF. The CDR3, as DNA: TGTGCCAGCAGCCTCACCGGACAGGGATATGGCTACACCTTC.

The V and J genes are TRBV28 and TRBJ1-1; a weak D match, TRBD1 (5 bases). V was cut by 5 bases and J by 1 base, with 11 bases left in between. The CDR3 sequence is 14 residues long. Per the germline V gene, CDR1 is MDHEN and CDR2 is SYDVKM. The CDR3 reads CASSQQDGNTEAFF. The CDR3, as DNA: TGTGCCAGCAGTCAACAGGACGGGAACACTGAAGCTTTCTTT.

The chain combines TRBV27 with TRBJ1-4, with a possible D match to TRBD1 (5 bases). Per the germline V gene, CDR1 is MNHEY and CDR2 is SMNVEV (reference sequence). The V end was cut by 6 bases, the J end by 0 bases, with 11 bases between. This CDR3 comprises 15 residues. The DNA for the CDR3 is TGTGCCAGCAGATTCGACAGATCAACTAATGAAAAACTGTTTTTT. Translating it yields CASRFDRSTNEKLFF.